These T cell receptor beta chains were read from a single sample in a study of cytotoxic CD8 clonotypes in ibrutinib-treated CLL. Sequenced by immunoSEQ multiplex PCR; TCRdb stores in-frame clones only, minus some. The data contain about 300,000 clones, more than 70% of them singletons. The material was PBMCs, obtained at disease progression, from a patient treated with ibrutinib. The receptors originated from a human donor with chronic lymphocytic leukemia. Each CDR3 is given with its conserved first and last residue. The D gene is left open where the match is weak. Clone size is stated in some rows and not others, as once, few, many or a class when expanded.

TRBJ1-5,.,TRBV2,.,TGTGCCAGCAGGAGGGGTTTCCTCAATCAGCCCCAGCATTTT,CASRRGFLNQPQHF
TRBJ2-7,TRBD2,TRBV6-6,.,TGTGCCAGCAGTTATAACCTAGCGGGAGCAACGTACGAGCAGTACTTC,CASSYNLAGATYEQYF
TRBJ1-2,.,TRBV9,.,TGTGCCAGCAGCCCGAGCAGCTACTATGGCTACACCTTC,CASSPSSYYGYTF
TRBJ2-7,.,TRBV2,.,TGTGCCAGCAGTGACTCTCCCTTACACGAGCAGTACTTC,CASSDSPLHEQYF
TRBJ2-7,.,TRBV5-8,few,TGTGCCAGCAGCTTCTACGAGCAGTACTTC,CASSFYEQYF
TRBJ2-5,.,TRBV7-2,.,TGTGCCAGCAGCTTAGCGGGGTCACAAGAGACCCAGTACTTC,CASSLAGSQETQYF
TRBJ2-2,TRBD2,TRBV2,.,TGTGCCAGCAGGAAACGGACTAGCGGGGCCACGAACACCGGGGAGCTGTTTTTT,CASRKRTSGATNTGELFF
TRBJ1-5,.,TRBV19,few,TGTGCCAGTAGTATGTTGGGGAGCAATCAGCCCCAGCATTTT,CASSMLGSNQPQHF
TRBJ1-4,.,TRBV7-2,.,TGTGCCAGCAGCACTGACGGGGGCACGAATGAAAAACTGTTTTTT,CASSTDGGTNEKLFF
TRBJ1-2,.,TRBV7-2,.,TGTGCCAGCAGTTTATCTAACTATGGCTACACCTTC,CASSLSNYGYTF
TRBJ2-3,.,TRBV15,.,TGTGCCACCAGCAGAGCCGGGACGCCAGATACGCAGTATTTT,CATSRAGTPDTQYF
TRBJ2-1,.,TRBV5-4,.,TGTGCCAGCAGCTTGGGACTAGATGATGAGCAGTTCTTC,CASSLGLDDEQFF
TRBJ2-5,TRBD2,TRBV5-1,.,TGCGCCAGCAGCTCTATAGACGTAGCGGGAGGTCAGACCCAGTACTTC,CASSSIDVAGGQTQYF
TRBJ2-2,.,TRBV5-1,once,TGCGCCAGCAGAGTGGAGGTCGGGGAGCTGTTTTTT,CASRVEVGELFF
TRBJ2-4,.,TRBV5-6,.,TGTGCCAGCACCCAGACCAATTTGGGGGGACCCATCTTC,CASTQTNLGGPIF
TRBJ1-2,.,TRBV18,.,TGTGCCAGCTCACCTTCCAGGGGAGAACCGTTCTACTATGGCTACACCTTC,CASSPSRGEPFYYGYTF
TRBJ1-2,TRBD1,TRBV18,.,TGTGCCAGCTCACTACAGGGGGATTATGGCTACACCTTC,CASSLQGDYGYTF
TRBJ2-7,.,TRBV7-2,once,TGTGCCAGCAGCTTCCGTCAGGGCGAGCAGTACTTC,CASSFRQGEQYF
TRBJ2-1,TRBD2,TRBV19,.,TGTGCCAGTAGTAAATTGTGGGCTAGCGGGGCCTACAATGAGCAGTTCTTC,CASSKLWASGAYNEQFF
TRBJ1-1,.,TRBV5-1,.,TGCGCCAGCAGCTTTTTTGGTTACACTGAAGCTTTCTTT,CASSFFGYTEAFF
TRBJ2-3,TRBD2,TRBV28,.,TGTGCCAGCAGTTCGCGATTGACTAGCGCTAGCTCAAATACGCAGTATTTT,CASSSRLTSASSNTQYF
TRBJ2-5,TRBD2,TRBV15,.,TGTGCCACCAGCAGAGTAGGACTAGCGGCGAAAGAGACCCAGTACTTC,CATSRVGLAAKETQYF
TRBJ2-2,TRBD1,TRBV15,.,TGTGCCACCAGGGAACAGGGGGCTACGGCCGGGGAGCTGTTTTTT,CATREQGATAGELFF